A selection of T cell receptor beta chains follows, all from one sample in a study of OX40 agonist ivuxolimab in advanced cancers. TCRdb keeps only in-frame clones here, not all; method: immunoSEQ multiplex PCR. The sample yields 65,000 to 100,000 clones, about 86% seen once. Sequenced material: CD4+ or CD8+ T cells sorted from blood, taken in a trial of the OX40 agonist ivuxolimab. These receptors originate from an adult with an advanced solid tumor such as melanoma, head and neck, liver or kidney cancer. Each CDR3 is given with its conserved first and last residue. Each record gives: V gene, J gene, clone size, D gene, CDR3 DNA, CDR3 protein. The D gene is left open where the match is weak. The size entry is marked missing in some rows and otherwise reads once, few, many or a size class.

>TRBV7-2|TRBJ1-2|NA|NA
TGTGCCAGCAGCTTTGTTGAGGGCTATGGCTACACCTTC
CASSFVEGYGYTF
>TRBV11-2|TRBJ2-7|NA|NA
TGTGCCAGCAGCTTAAGTAGGGTGGAATCCTACGAGCAGTACTTC
CASSLSRVESYEQYF
>TRBV7-7|TRBJ2-1|NA|NA
TGTGCCAGCAGCCCCGGGAGAACCTGGGGAAATGAGCAGTTCTTC
CASSPGRTWGNEQFF
>TRBV9|TRBJ2-1|NA|NA
TGTGCCAGCAGCGTAGGAGCTGGGGGAAATGAGCAGTTCTTC
CASSVGAGGNEQFF
>TRBV2|TRBJ2-7|NA|TRBD2
TGTGCCAGCAGTGGGGGACTAGCGGGGTACGAGCAGTACTTC
CASSGGLAGYEQYF
>TRBV10-1|TRBJ2-1|NA|TRBD1
TGCGCCAGCAGTGAATGGACAGGGTCCTACAATGAGCAGTTCTTC
CASSEWTGSYNEQFF
>TRBV6-5|TRBJ1-2|few|TRBD1
TGTGCCAGCAGTTACCCACAGGGGGCAAATAACTATGGCTACACCTTC
CASSYPQGANNYGYTF
>TRBV7-8|TRBJ1-6|NA|NA
TGTGCCAGCAGCTTCAGGGGTAATTCACCCCTCCACTTT
CASSFRGNSPLHF
>TRBV9|TRBJ2-2|NA|NA
TGTGCCAGCAGCGTTGCCAAAGCGGGCAGCGGGGAGCTGTTTTTT
CASSVAKAGSGELFF
>TRBV6-5|TRBJ1-1|NA|NA
TGTGCCAGCAGTTTTACTAGGACGAACACTGAAGCTTTCTTT
CASSFTRTNTEAFF
>TRBV19|TRBJ2-3|NA|NA
TGTGCCAGTACCGTCGCGGGCACAGATACGCAGTATTTT
CASTVAGTDTQYF
>TRBV7-8|TRBJ2-2|NA|NA
TGTGCCAGCAGCTTAGGCGCCGGGGAGCTGTTTTTT
CASSLGAGELFF
>TRBV6-5|TRBJ1-1|NA|NA
TGTGCCAGCAGATTAGACGGAAGGGGCACTGAAGCTTTCTTT
CASRLDGRGTEAFF
>TRBV19|TRBJ2-2|NA|TRBD2
TGTGCCAGTAGTAGCGGGAGTCTGTTTTTT
CASSSGSLFF
>TRBV4-2|TRBJ1-2|NA|NA
TGTGCCAGCAGCCCTACTACAGGGAATCTTCTAACTCTTTACTATGGCTACACCTTC
CASSPTTGNLLTLYYGYTF
>TRBV2|TRBJ2-7|NA|NA
TGTGCCAGCCGGTGGGGTAGGAGCTCCTACGAGCAGTACTTC
CASRWGRSSYEQYF
>TRBV7-9|TRBJ2-2|NA|NA
TGTGCCAGCAGCTTATGGGGCGAGGACACCGGGGAGCTGTTTTTT
CASSLWGEDTGELFF
>TRBV27|TRBJ1-2|NA|TRBD1
TGTGCCAGCAGTAGCTCCCTCCGGGACAGGGAGGATGGCTACACCTTC
CASSSSLRDREDGYTF
>TRBV21-1|TRBJ2-5|once|NA
TGTGCCAGCAGCAATGGGACAGGGCAAGAGACCCAGTACTTC
CASSNGTGQETQYF
>TRBV28|TRBJ2-3|NA|TRBD2
TGTGCCAGCACCTCCACGGGGGGGCCGGCAGATACGCAGTATTTT
CASTSTGGPADTQYF
>TRBV28|TRBJ1-3|NA|NA
TGTGCCAGCAGTTATCCGGGGAGCTCTGGAAACACCATATATTTT
CASSYPGSSGNTIYF
>TRBV7-2|TRBJ2-3|NA|TRBD2
TGTGCCAGCAGCTTAACCGCCAGCGGGAGAAGAGATACGCAGTATTTT
CASSLTASGRRDTQYF
>TRBV19|TRBJ2-1|once|TRBD2
TGTGCCAGTAGTGGAGAGGACAGGACAGGACTAGCGGCCTACAATGAGCAGTTCTTC
CASSGEDRTGLAAYNEQFF
>TRBV5-6|TRBJ1-1|NA|NA
TGTGCCAGCAGCTTGGCCGCAGGTACTGAAGCTTTCTTT
CASSLAAGTEAFF
>TRBV5-5|TRBJ1-5|NA|TRBD1
TGTGCCAGCAGCTTGTGGGTGGGACAGAGAGGCAATCAGCCCCAGCATTTT
CASSLWVGQRGNQPQHF
>TRBV28|TRBJ2-3|once|TRBD2
TGTGCCAGCAGTTTTGACACTAGCGATAACACAGATACGCAGTATTTT
CASSFDTSDNTDTQYF
>TRBV19|TRBJ2-1|NA|NA
TGTGCCAGTAAAACTTCCGGGACCTACCTTTACAATGAGCAGTTCTTC
CASKTSGTYLYNEQFF
>TRBV27|TRBJ1-5|once|NA
TGTGCCAGCAGTGATCAGGGTGGTCAGCCCCAGCATTTT
CASSDQGGQPQHF
>TRBV27|TRBJ1-1|NA|NA
TGTGCCAGCAGCCGCCAGAACACTGAAGCTTTCTTT
CASSRQNTEAFF
>TRBV5-1|TRBJ2-3|NA|TRBD1
TGCGCCAGCAGGGGACAGACTAGCACAGATACGCAGTATTTT
CASRGQTSTDTQYF
>TRBV5-1|TRBJ2-3|NA|NA
TGCGCCAGCAGCTTGGGAGGGGAGTGGAGCACAGATACGCAGTATTTT
CASSLGGEWSTDTQYF
>TRBV6-5|TRBJ1-5|NA|NA
TGTGCCAGCAGTTATACCGGAGGGAGGAATCAGCCCCAGCATTTT
CASSYTGGRNQPQHF
>TRBV10-2|TRBJ1-1|NA|NA
TGCGCCAGCAGCTTCACCGTGAACACTGAAGCTTTCTTT
CASSFTVNTEAFF
>TRBV7-9|TRBJ2-3|NA|NA
TGTGCCAGCGGATGGGGCCGTGACACAGATACGCAGTATTTT
CASGWGRDTDTQYF
>TRBV19|TRBJ1-1|medium-sized|NA
TGTGCCGCTGGGAGGGCTGAAGCTTTCTTT
CAAGRAEAFF